The 21 T cell receptor beta chains below were found in one sample sequenced in a study of T cell responses to AZD1222 COVID-19 vaccine. The method was immunoSEQ multiplex PCR; TCRdb's version includes in-frame clones alone and lacks a portion of them. The sample records about 110,000 clones, 91% being singletons. This specimen was peripheral blood, taken on day 0 of AZD1222 vaccination. All receptors derive from an adult in good health.

The V call is TRBV30, the J call TRBJ2-2; D unresolved. V lost 1 base, J lost 4 bases, and 16 bases lay in between. The CDR3 contains 16 residues. The germline V gene encodes CDR1 GTSNPN and CDR2 SVGIG (reference sequence). The CDR3 protein is CAWSGVGLSSTGELFF. CDR3 nucleotides: TGTGCCTGGAGTGGGGTTGGTCTTTCGTCCACCGGGGAGCTGTTTTTT.

CDR3 nucleotides: TGTGCCAGCAGCCCAGGGACAAGCCCAACCTACGAGCAGTACTTC. This translates into CASSPGTSPTYEQYF. The J gene is TRBJ2-7, the V gene TRBV11-2, with D possibly TRBD1 on 6 matching bases. The germline CDR1 and CDR2 sequences are SGHAT and FQNNGV. The CDR3 covers 15 residues. V was cut by 5 bases and J by 2 bases, with 16 bases left in between.

The CDR3 region has the DNA TGCGCCAGCAGTGCGGACGGGGTTGGTATGAGGGGGCGCGACGGGGGCACTGAAGCTTTCTTT. Its translation: CASSADGVGMRGRDGGTEAFF. The chain employs TRBV23-1 and TRBJ1-1; 7 bases are shared with TRBD1. TRBV23-1 has ORF status, its function being uncertain. The junction had 28 bases not matched to a gene; V was cut back by 5 bases and J by 4 bases. This CDR3 region has 21 residues.

V is TRBV7-9 and J is TRBJ1-2; D unresolved. The V gene lost 5 bases and the J gene lost 8 bases, with 12 bases spanning the gap. CDR1 is SEHNR and CDR2 is FQNEAQ in the germline V gene (reference sequence). The length of the CDR3 is 12 residues. The chain's CDR3 is CASSPSLPGYTF. The CDR3 DNA reads as TGTGCCAGCAGCCCAAGCCTACCAGGCTACACCTTC.

The J gene is TRBJ2-1, the V gene TRBV11-2; no firm D call. CDR1 is SGHAT and CDR2 is FQNNGV in the germline V gene. The ends were cut back, 7 bases at V and 3 bases at J, with 16 bases in the middle. The CDR3 is 15 amino acids. The CDR3 loop is CASTYTMHSYNEQFF. In nucleotides, the CDR3 is TGTGCCAGCACATACACAATGCACAGCTACAATGAGCAGTTCTTC.

This clone was detected once. This sequence joins TRBV19 and TRBJ2-7, with a tentative D call TRBD2 (6 bases). Germline-derived CDR1 and CDR2 are LNHDA and SQIVND (reference sequence). Trimming pared 5 bases from V and 0 bases from J, leaving 11 bases between. The CDR3 consists of 14 residues. CDR3 nucleotides: TGTGCCAGTAGTCGCGGGACTGCCTCCTACGAGCAGTACTTC. Its protein product is CASSRGTASYEQYF. The full variable domain, its missing parts supplied by reference TRBV19 and TRBJ2-7, is DGGITQSPKYLFRKEGQNVTLSCEQNLNHDAMYWYRQDPGQGLRLIYYSQIVNDFQKGDIAEGYSVSREKKESFPLTVTSAQKNPTAFYLCASSRGTASYEQYFGPGTRLTVT.

This sequence joins TRBV6-5 and TRBJ1-2; no reliable D call. V was clipped by 0 bases and J by 2 bases, with 10 bases between them. Germline loops: CDR1 MNHEY, CDR2 SVGAGI. The CDR3 has 15 residues. The CDR3 is CASSYSVVPNYGYTF. CDR3 coding DNA: TGTGCCAGCAGTTACTCGGTAGTACCGAACTATGGCTACACCTTC.

V gene TRBV27 combines with J gene TRBJ2-7; 11 positions agree with TRBD2. This CDR3 is built from 14 residues. V lost 8 bases to trimming and J lost 3 bases; unmatched junction nucleotides: 6. The germline V gene encodes CDR1 MNHEY and CDR2 SMNVEV (reference sequence). The CDR3 protein is CASSGLAGFYEQYF. The DNA for the CDR3 is TGTGCCAGCTCCGGACTAGCGGGTTTCTACGAGCAGTACTTC.

The chain couples TRBV6-5 to TRBJ1-4, with 7 bases fitting TRBD1. With V trimmed by 6 bases and J by 5 bases, 9 bases remained unmatched. The CDR3 consists of 15 residues. The germline CDR1 and CDR2 sequences are MNHEY and SVGAGI. CDR3 nucleotide sequence: TGTGCCAGCAGGGGGGACAGAAATAGAAATGAAAAACTGTTTTTT. This sequence encodes CASRGDRNRNEKLFF.

The V gene is TRBV12-3 or TRBV12-4, the J gene TRBJ2-2; TRBD2 might be the D (6 bases). The CDR3 consists of 13 residues. Trimming removed 5 bases at V and 7 bases at J, with 11 bases between. The CDR3 coding sequence is TGTGCCAGCAGTCTTCAGGAGGGCGGGGAGCTGTTTTTT. Translating gives CASSLQEGGELFF.

The rearrangement links TRBV6-5 to TRBJ1-5; a weak D match, TRBD1 (5 bases). Trimming pared 7 bases from V and 2 bases from J, leaving 15 bases between. Per germline, CDR1 MNHEY and CDR2 SVGAGI. CDR3 length equals 15 residues. The CDR3 loop reads CASNSGRRGNQPQHF. The CDR3 region has the DNA TGTGCCAGCAACTCGGGACGGAGGGGCAATCAGCCCCAGCATTTT.

J is TRBJ2-1 and V is TRBV11-2; 7 positions agree with TRBD1. Germline V gene sequence: CDR1 SGHAT, CDR2 FQNNGV. CDR3 size: 14 residues. The V segment lost 1 base and the J segment 13 bases; nucleotides outside the gene matches: 10. The CDR3: CASSLASRWTGQFF. In nucleotides, the CDR3 is TGTGCCAGCAGCTTAGCCTCTCGGTGGACAGGCCAGTTCTTC. The entire variable domain, with the rest obtained from reference TRBV11-2 and TRBJ2-1, is as follows: EAGVAQSPRYKIIEKRQSVAFWCNPISGHATLYWYQQILGQGPKLLIQFQNNGVVDDSQLPKDRFSAERLKGVDSTLKIQPAKLEDSAVYLCASSLASRWTGQFFGPGTRLTVL.

The chain joins TRBV11-2 to TRBJ1-3; D unresolved. In germline, CDR1 is SGHAT, CDR2 FQNNGV. Deletions cut 4 bases from V and 4 bases from J, with 14 bases between. The CDR3 totals 15 residues. The CDR3 bases are TGTGCCAGCAGCTCCAGCCTTGGACTGGGAAACACCATATATTTT. Amino acids: CASSSSLGLGNTIYF.

The V gene is TRBV6-5, the J gene TRBJ1-3, with 11 bases that match TRBD1. Germline loops: CDR1 MNHEY, CDR2 SVGAGI. The CDR3 is made up of 16 amino acids. V shed 2 bases and J 0 bases; nucleotides not matched to a gene: 0. This chain's CDR3 is CASSYGTGGSGNTIYF. CDR3 coding DNA: TGTGCCAGCAGTTACGGGACAGGGGGCTCTGGAAACACCATATATTTT.

The V and J genes are TRBV5-1 and TRBJ1-2; perhaps TRBD1 as D (5 bases). The CDR3 is 15 amino acids. CDR1 is SGHRS and CDR2 is YFSETQ in the germline V gene. Trimming pared 0 bases from V and 7 bases from J, leaving 16 bases between. The CDR3 reads CASSLDGTVGLGYTF. The CDR3 DNA reads as TGCGCCAGCAGCTTGGATGGGACGGTGGGGCTTGGCTACACCTTC.

This clone showed up just once. The CDR3 sequence: CASSQVRGNIQYF. In DNA, the CDR3 is TGCGCCAGCAGCCAAGTAAGGGGGAACATTCAGTACTTC. The V call is TRBV4-1, the J call TRBJ2-4, with D possibly being TRBD1 (6 bases). Trimming cost V 1 base and J 7 bases, with 8 bases left between them. This CDR3 contains 13 residues. CDR1 MGHRA and CDR2 YSYEKL come from the germline V gene.

The chain joins TRBV11-2 to TRBJ1-4, with D possibly TRBD1 on 5 matching bases. CDR3 length: 17 residues. V dropped 4 bases and J dropped 11 bases, with 26 bases sitting between them. CDR1 and CDR2 from the germline V gene are SGHAT and FQNNGV. CDR3 coding DNA: TGTGCCAGCAGCTCCCCCCAGGGCCTAATCGCGGGGTGGAAACTGTTTTTT. Protein product: CASSSPQGLIAGWKLFF.

This rearrangement joins TRBV5-6 to TRBJ1-6, with D possibly matching TRBD1 (5 bases). The germline V gene encodes CDR1 SGHDT and CDR2 YYEEEE. The V and J ends lost 4 bases and 7 bases respectively, with 18 bases between them. This CDR3 has 16 amino acids. CDR3 bases: TGTGCCAGCAGCCCCTCCTGGGGGGTGAGGAATTCACCCCTCCACTTT. Its translation: CASSPSWGVRNSPLHF.

This chain connects TRBV7-2 to TRBJ2-1, with 11 bases identical to TRBD2. The CDR3 loop spans 16 amino acids. Trimming removed 4 bases from V and 5 bases from J; junction bases left unmatched: 7. Germline loops: CDR1 SGHTA, CDR2 FQGNSA. CDR3 bases: TGTGCCAGCAGCTCCGATCTAGCGGGGGGTCACAATGAGCAGTTCTTC. This translates into CASSSDLAGGHNEQFF.

This chain uses TRBV19 with TRBJ1-2; 8 bases match TRBD1. Trimming at V came to 3 bases and at J to 4 bases, leaving 4 bases not matched to a gene. The germline V gene has CDR1 LNHDA and CDR2 SQIVND (reference sequence). The CDR3 covers 14 residues. The CDR3 loop is CASSIAGGSYGYTF. CDR3 in DNA: TGTGCCAGTAGTATCGCAGGGGGCAGCTATGGCTACACCTTC.

V usage is TRBV7-7 and J usage is TRBJ2-2; a weak D match, TRBD1 (5 bases). Per the germline V gene, CDR1 is SSHAT and CDR2 is FNYEAQ (reference sequence). Trimming stripped 6 bases from V and 1 base from J, with 9 bases between. CDR3 length: 14 amino acids. CDR3 protein: CASSSGQNTGELFF. CDR3 nucleotide sequence: TGTGCCAGCAGTTCAGGACAGAACACCGGGGAGCTGTTTTTT.